This entry lists 20 T cell receptor beta chains sequenced from one sample in a study of T-cell memory formation after mild COVID-19. Each CDR3 protein is one row after TCRdb ran MiXCR on the 5' RACE reads. The data show hundreds of thousands of distinct CDR3 sequences, with 15% to 20% seen just once and less than 10% held by the top ten. Specimen: PBMCs or a T cell subset sorted from them (not recorded which). The source is an adult woman who had mild COVID-19 (a few samples of this study predate the infection). Cell type and time point are not known.

Only a few counts were recorded for this clonotype. The chain has TRBV29-1 and TRBJ1-2; unclear D gene. Per germline, CDR1 SQVTM and CDR2 ANQGSEA. V was cut by 0 bases and J by 4 bases, with 6 bases left in between. This CDR3 has 12 residues. CDR3 coding DNA: TGCAGCGTTGAAGACAGGCTCTATGGCTACACCTTC. It yields the protein CSVEDRLYGYTF.

Here the CDR3 DNA reads TGCGCCAGCAGTGCGGAGAGCGTAAGTGAAAAACTGTTTTTT. It codes for CASSAESVSEKLFF. The chain uses TRBV4-1 and TRBJ1-4; D is ambiguous. The CDR3 totals 14 residues. Germline V gene lookup returns CDR1 MGHRA and CDR2 YSYEKL. The germline V and J ends were trimmed by 6 bases and 7 bases, with 15 bases remaining between them.

The chain couples TRBV20-1 to TRBJ2-7; the match to TRBD1 covers 8 bases. Germline CDR1 reads DFQATT; CDR2 reads SNEGSKA (reference sequence). The J segment lost 3 bases and the V segment lost 2 bases, leaving 6 bases of the junction unmatched. The CDR3 covers 14 residues. The CDR3 coding sequence is TGCAGTGCTAGACCCTACAGGGGGGTCTACGAGCAGTACTTC. This encodes CSARPYRGVYEQYF.

V usage is TRBV27 and J usage is TRBJ2-7; weak D call: TRBD1 (6 bases). Trimming removed 5 bases at V and 2 bases at J, with 13 bases between. The CDR3 length is 14 residues. Germline V CDR1 and CDR2: MNHEY, SMNVEV (reference sequence). The CDR3 nucleotides are TGTGCCAGCAGTATCGGGACACGGACCTACGAGCAGTACTTC. Translated, it gives CASSIGTRTYEQYF.

The V gene is TRBV15, the J gene TRBJ2-7, with D perhaps TRBD2 (5 bases). Between the trimmed V and J ends, which lost 6 bases and 3 bases, there was a span of 15 bases. Germline CDR1 and CDR2: LNHNV and YYDKDF (reference sequence). The CDR3 has 14 residues. The CDR3 DNA reads TGTGCCACCAGGGAGACGGGAAGGAACTACGAGCAGTACTTC. Its protein product is CATRETGRNYEQYF. The full variable domain, rest sourced from reference TRBV15 and TRBJ2-7, is DAMVIQNPRYQVTQFGKPVTLSCSQTLNHNVMYWYQQKSSQAPKLLFHYYDKDFNNEADTPDNFQSRRPNTSFCFLDIRSPGLGDTAMYLCATRETGRNYEQYFGPGTRLTVT.

There are a few counts of this clonotype. The chain recombines TRBV6-5 with TRBJ2-2; a possible D gene is TRBD1 (6 bases). Trimming removed 10 bases at V and 1 base at J, with 13 bases between. The V gene's germline CDR1 is MNHEY and CDR2 SVGAGI. This CDR3 comprises 14 residues. CDR3 sequence reads: CATVDRRNTGELFF. In DNA, the CDR3 is TGTGCCACCGTCGACAGGAGGAACACCGGGGAGCTGTTTTTT.

This clonotype was seen a few times. This chain links TRBV14 with TRBJ1-2; TRBD1 might be the D (5 bases). The V gene lost 2 bases and the J gene lost 4 bases, with 8 bases spanning the gap. The CDR3 spans 13 residues. The germline gives CDR1 SGHDN, CDR2 FVKESK. Here the CDR3 reads CASSQYGTYGYTF. Here the CDR3 DNA reads TGTGCCAGCAGCCAATATGGGACCTATGGCTACACCTTC.

Ten or more counts support this clonotype. The V gene is TRBV12-3 or TRBV12-4, the J gene TRBJ1-1, with 8 bases matching TRBD1. CDR3 length: 15 amino acids. Trimming took 6 bases from V and 4 from J; bases not matched to a gene: 10. The CDR3 region has the DNA TGTGCCAGCAGCCCTATGGACAGGGATAGCACTGAAGCTTTCTTT. Translated, it gives CASSPMDRDSTEAFF.

This clonotype showed up just a few times. The rearrangement uses TRBV12-3 or TRBV12-4 and TRBJ2-2, with unresolved D. This CDR3 is 16 amino acids long. V was clipped by 6 bases and J by 1 base, with 15 bases between them. CDR3 coding DNA: TGTGCCAGCAGCCTTATCCCGACTCAGAACACCGGGGAGCTGTTTTTT. Its protein product is CASSLIPTQNTGELFF.

This clonotype has just a few counts. The genes are TRBV12-3 or TRBV12-4 and TRBJ2-6, with D tentatively TRBD1 or TRBD2 (5 bases each). The V end lost 5 bases, the J end lost 2 bases, and 19 bases lay between the germline ends. The CDR3 contains 18 residues. The CDR3 loop reads CASSPHGGYGAGANVLTF. The CDR3 DNA reads TGTGCCAGCAGTCCCCATGGGGGTTACGGGGCTGGGGCCAACGTCCTGACTTTC.

The chain links TRBV29-1 to TRBJ2-3, with TRBD1 matching over 9 bases. Germline CDR1 is SQVTM and CDR2 is ANQGSEA. The CDR3 consists of 13 residues. DNA for the CDR3: TGCACCCGGGGGACAGGGTTCGCTTATACGCAGTATTTT. Amino acid sequence: CTRGTGFAYTQYF.

This clonotype was picked up a small number of times. The chain joins TRBV6-7 to TRBJ2-5, with a tentative D call TRBD1 (6 bases). Being an ORF, TRBV6-7 has a function that is uncertain. Between the trimmed V and J ends, which lost 6 bases and 5 bases, there was a span of 31 bases. This CDR3 has 19 residues. CDR3 loop: CASSDRPDLRTALRETQYF. CDR3 bases: TGTGCCAGCAGCGACCGACCTGATTTGAGGACAGCTCTCCGGGAGACCCAGTACTTC.

This clonotype has a handful of counts. The CDR3 loop reads CASSQVTYSWNDEQFF. In DNA, the CDR3 is TGTGCCAGCAGCCAAGTAACTTACTCATGGAATGATGAGCAGTTCTTC. V usage is TRBV14 and J usage is TRBJ2-1, with D uncertain. V dropped 1 base and J dropped 8 bases, with 18 bases sitting between them. CDR3 size: 16 residues. CDR1 is SGHDN and CDR2 is FVKESK in the germline V gene.

This clonotype was detected ten times or more. The chain uses TRBV28 and TRBJ2-3; D uncertain. Germline V gene data show CDR1 as MDHEN and CDR2 as SYDVKM. CDR3 length: 15 residues. With 5 bases removed from V and 2 bases from J, the gap between germline ends came to 14 bases. The CDR3 reads CASSPPAKHTDTQYF. The CDR3 DNA reads as TGTGCCAGCAGTCCGCCGGCCAAACACACAGATACGCAGTATTTT.

The genes are TRBV29-1 and TRBJ2-3, with no clear D. The CDR3 spans 13 residues. V was shortened by 3 bases and J by 3 bases, with 10 bases between the two germline ends. Germline V gene sequence: CDR1 SQVTM, CDR2 ANQGSEA. The CDR3 DNA reads TGCAGCGTTGACTGGCCCCGGACAGATACGCAGTATTTT. Amino acids: CSVDWPRTDTQYF.

J is TRBJ1-4 and V is TRBV25-1; 8 bases agree with TRBD1. V trimming: 3 bases; J trimming: 0 bases; junction bases outside the gene matches: 6. Germline V gives CDR1 MGHDK, CDR2 SYGVNS. There are 17 residues in the CDR3. This CDR3 reads CASSEQDRVATNEKLFF. The CDR3 bases are TGTGCCAGCAGTGAGCAGGACAGGGTTGCAACTAATGAAAAACTGTTTTTT.

This clonotype showed up just a few times. This chain uses TRBV7-9 with TRBJ1-1; possible D gene TRBD1, 5 bases. V was trimmed by 3 bases and J by 3 bases, leaving 8 bases between them. CDR1 is SEHNR and CDR2 is FQNEAQ in the germline V gene (reference sequence). The CDR3 is 13 amino acids. The CDR3 loop is CASSFRGHTEAFF. In DNA, the CDR3 is TGTGCCAGCAGCTTTAGGGGTCACACTGAAGCTTTCTTT.

The CDR3 is CASSSTHRQGAKDTQYF. DNA for the CDR3: TGTGCCAGCAGCTCAACACACCGACAGGGGGCCAAAGATACGCAGTATTTT. The chain uses TRBV7-8 and TRBJ2-3; TRBD1 aligns across 10 bases. This CDR3 comprises 17 residues. With 4 bases clipped from V and 5 bases from J, the junction kept 12 bases outside the gene matches. Germline assignment: CDR1 SGHVS and CDR2 FQNEAQ.

The chain recombines TRBV7-8 with TRBJ1-5; 8 bases line up with TRBD1. Trimming cost V 5 bases and J 5 bases; bases outside gene matches: 20. The CDR3 runs 19 residues. Germline lookup yields CDR1 SGHVS and CDR2 FQNEAQ. CDR3 sequence (DNA): TGTGCCAGCAGCCTGGGGACAGGACGTCAATCCTCCGGGGATCAGCCCCAGCATTTT. Translated: CASSLGTGRQSSGDQPQHF.

This clonotype was detected only a few times. The V gene is TRBV5-6, the J gene TRBJ2-1; D is possibly TRBD1 or TRBD2 (5 bases each). This CDR3 comprises 13 residues. CDR1 is SGHDT, CDR2 YYEEEE, per germline. V lost 2 bases and J lost 4, with 7 bases in between. The CDR3: CASSFGAYNEQFF. CDR3 nucleotides: TGTGCCAGCAGCTTCGGGGCATACAATGAGCAGTTCTTC.